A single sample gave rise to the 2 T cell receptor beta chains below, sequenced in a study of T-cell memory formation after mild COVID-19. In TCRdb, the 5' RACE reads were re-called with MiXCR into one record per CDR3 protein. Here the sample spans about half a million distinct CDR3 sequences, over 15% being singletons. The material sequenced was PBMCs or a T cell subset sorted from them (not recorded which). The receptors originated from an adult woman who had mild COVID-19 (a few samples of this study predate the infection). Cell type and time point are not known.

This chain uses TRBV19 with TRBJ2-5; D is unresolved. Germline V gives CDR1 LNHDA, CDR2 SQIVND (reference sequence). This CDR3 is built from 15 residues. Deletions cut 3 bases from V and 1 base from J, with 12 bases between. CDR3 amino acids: CASSIWGSGQETQYF. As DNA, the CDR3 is TGTGCCAGTAGTATCTGGGGATCCGGCCAAGAGACCCAGTACTTC.

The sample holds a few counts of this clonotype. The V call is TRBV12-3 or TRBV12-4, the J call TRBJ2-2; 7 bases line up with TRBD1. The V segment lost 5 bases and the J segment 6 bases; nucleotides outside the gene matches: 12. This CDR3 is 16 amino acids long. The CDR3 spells CASSRDRALGAGELFF. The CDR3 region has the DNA TGTGCCAGCAGTCGCGACAGGGCCTTGGGGGCCGGGGAGCTGTTTTTT.